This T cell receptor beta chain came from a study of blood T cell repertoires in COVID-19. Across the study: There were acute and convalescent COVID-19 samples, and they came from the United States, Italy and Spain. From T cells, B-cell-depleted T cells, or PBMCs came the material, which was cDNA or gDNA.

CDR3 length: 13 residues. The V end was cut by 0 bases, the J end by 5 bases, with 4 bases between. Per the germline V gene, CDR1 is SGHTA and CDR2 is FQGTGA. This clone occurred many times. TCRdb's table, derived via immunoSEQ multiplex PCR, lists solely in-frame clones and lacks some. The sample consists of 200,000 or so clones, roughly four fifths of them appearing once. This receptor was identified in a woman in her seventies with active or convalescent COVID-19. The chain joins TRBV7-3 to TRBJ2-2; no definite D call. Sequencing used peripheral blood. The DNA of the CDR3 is TGTGCCAGCAGCTTAACCGGGACCGGGGAGCTGTTTTTT. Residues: CASSLTGTGELFF.